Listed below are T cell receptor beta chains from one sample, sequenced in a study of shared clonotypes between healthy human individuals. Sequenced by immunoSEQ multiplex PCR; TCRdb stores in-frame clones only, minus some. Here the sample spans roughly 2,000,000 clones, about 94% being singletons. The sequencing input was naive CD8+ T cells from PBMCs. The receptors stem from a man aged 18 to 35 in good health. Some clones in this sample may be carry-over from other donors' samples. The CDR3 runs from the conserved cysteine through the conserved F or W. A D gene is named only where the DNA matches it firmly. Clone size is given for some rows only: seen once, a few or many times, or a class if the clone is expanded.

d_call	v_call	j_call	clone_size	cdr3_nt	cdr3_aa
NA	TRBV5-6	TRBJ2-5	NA	TGTGCCAGCAGCTTGGCCGGGGGCGAGACCCAGTACTTC	CASSLAGGETQYF
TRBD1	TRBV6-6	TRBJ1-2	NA	TGTGCCAGCAGTTACTCAAACAGGGGTAGTAGAGGCTACACCTTC	CASSYSNRGSRGYTF
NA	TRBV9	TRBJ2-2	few	TGTGCCAGCAGCGCACAGGGAAAGGACACCGGGGAGCTGTTTTTT	CASSAQGKDTGELFF
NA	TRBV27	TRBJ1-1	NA	TGTGCCAGCAGTTTATCAAGGGGGAACACTGAAGCTTTCTTT	CASSLSRGNTEAFF
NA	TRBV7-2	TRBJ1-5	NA	TGTGCCAGCAGCCCAGGCCCAGATCAGCCCCAGCATTTT	CASSPGPDQPQHF
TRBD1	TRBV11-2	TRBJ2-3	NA	TGTGCCAGCAGCTATTGGGGGGACAGGGGCACAGATACGCAGTATTTT	CASSYWGDRGTDTQYF
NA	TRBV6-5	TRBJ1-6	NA	TGTGCCAGCAGTTCTGACAGAGATAATTCACCCCTCCACTTT	CASSSDRDNSPLHF
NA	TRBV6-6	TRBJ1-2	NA	TGTGCCAGCAGTTACTCAAGGGGTGGAGATGGCTACACCTTC	CASSYSRGGDGYTF
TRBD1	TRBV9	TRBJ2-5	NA	TGTGCCAGCAGCCCTGCCCAACAAGGGACAGCGAGGGAAGAGACCCAGTACTTC	CASSPAQQGTAREETQYF
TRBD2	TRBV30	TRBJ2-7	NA	TGTGCCGTAGTGCCGAGGGAGGGGCTCGAGCAGTACTTC	CAVVPREGLEQYF
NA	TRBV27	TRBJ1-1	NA	TGTGCCAGCAGTTTATCGAGGACAGCGAACACTGAAGCTTTCTTT	CASSLSRTANTEAFF
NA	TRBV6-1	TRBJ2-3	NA	TGTGCCAGCAGTGAATGGGGCAGTTTCACAGATACGCAGTATTTT	CASSEWGSFTDTQYF
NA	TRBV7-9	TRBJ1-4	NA	TGTGCCAGCAGCTTAACACCTAAAAGGAGCCGAGAAAAACTGTTTTTT	CASSLTPKRSREKLFF
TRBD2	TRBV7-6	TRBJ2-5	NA	TGTGCCAGCAGCTTCCTAGCGGAGCTACAAGAGACCCAGTACTTC	CASSFLAELQETQYF
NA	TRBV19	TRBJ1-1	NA	TGTGCCAGTAGTATCTGGGGTCGGTCTGAAGCTTTCTTT	CASSIWGRSEAFF
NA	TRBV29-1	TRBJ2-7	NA	TGCAGCGTTATCAGAAACTACGAGCAGTACTTC	CSVIRNYEQYF
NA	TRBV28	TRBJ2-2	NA	TGTGCCAGCAGCCCCATGGGGGTGAACACCGGGGAGCTGTTTTTT	CASSPMGVNTGELFF
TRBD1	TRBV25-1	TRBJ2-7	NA	TGTGCCAGCAGTGATTGGGACAGGGAAGACGGCGAGCAGTACTTC	CASSDWDREDGEQYF
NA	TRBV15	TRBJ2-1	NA	TGTGCCACCAGCAGAGGATTCGACAGACCCCTAGCGCAGTTCTTC	CATSRGFDRPLAQFF
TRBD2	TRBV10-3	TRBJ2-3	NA	TGTGCCATAGCCGGGCCATGGGAGGGAGATACGCAGTATTTT	CAIAGPWEGDTQYF
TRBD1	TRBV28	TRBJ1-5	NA	TGTGCCAGCAGGCAAGACAGGGGCGGCAATCAGCCCCAGCATTTT	CASRQDRGGNQPQHF
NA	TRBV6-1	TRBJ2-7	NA	TGTGCCAGCAGTGGGCGGTACGGAATTTCCTACGAGCAGTACTTC	CASSGRYGISYEQYF
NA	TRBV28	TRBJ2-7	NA	TGTGCCAGCAGTCCCCGGCAGGCATCCTACGAGCAGTACTTC	CASSPRQASYEQYF
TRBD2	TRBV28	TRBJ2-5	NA	TGTGCCAGCAGTTTAGGACTAGCCCAAGAGACCCAGTACTTC	CASSLGLAQETQYF
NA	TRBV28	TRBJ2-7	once	TGTGCCAGCAGCCCCGAGGGGCACGAGCAGTACTTC	CASSPEGHEQYF
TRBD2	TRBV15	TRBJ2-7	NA	TGTGCCACCAGCAGAGACCATCTTCCGGGACTAGAGGGAGTCAACGAGCAGTACTTC	CATSRDHLPGLEGVNEQYF
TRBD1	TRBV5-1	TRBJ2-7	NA	TGCGCCAGCAGAGCCGGGACAGGGGCCGCGGACTACGAGCAGTACTTC	CASRAGTGAADYEQYF
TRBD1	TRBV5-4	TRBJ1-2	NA	TGTGCCAGCAGCTCCACCGGGACAGGGTCTGGCTACACCTTC	CASSSTGTGSGYTF
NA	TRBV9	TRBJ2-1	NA	TGTGCCAGCAGCGACGGGACTGGTAATGAGCAGTTCTTC	CASSDGTGNEQFF
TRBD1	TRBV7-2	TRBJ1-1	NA	TGTGCCAGCAGCATCATACAGGGGAGGAACACTGAAGCTTTCTTT	CASSIIQGRNTEAFF
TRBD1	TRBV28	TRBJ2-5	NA	TGTGCCAGCAGTTTCGACAGGGTGCAAGAGACCCAGTACTTC	CASSFDRVQETQYF
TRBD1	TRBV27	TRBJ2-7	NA	TGTGCCAGCACAAGGACAGGGAATCCCTACGAGCAGTACTTC	CASTRTGNPYEQYF
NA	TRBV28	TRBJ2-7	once	TGTGCCAGCAGTCCGTCGGGTGTCCCCCTCTACGAGCAGTACTTC	CASSPSGVPLYEQYF
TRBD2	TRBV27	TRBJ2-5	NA	TGTGCCAGCAGTTCGAAGCGGGACCACCTCCAAGAGACCCAGTACTTC	CASSSKRDHLQETQYF
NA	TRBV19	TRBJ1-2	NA	TGTGCCGGAATTAAAAACTATGGCTACACCTTC	CAGIKNYGYTF
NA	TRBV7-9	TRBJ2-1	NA	TGTGCCAGCAGCCTCGACGGCAATGAGCAGTTCTTC	CASSLDGNEQFF
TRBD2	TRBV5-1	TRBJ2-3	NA	TGCGCCAGCAGCTTACTAGCGGGAGGGCCGGCAGATACGCAGTATTTT	CASSLLAGGPADTQYF
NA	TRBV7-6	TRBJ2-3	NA	TGTGCCAGCAGCTTACTAACCGCCTCTAGCACAGATACGCAGTATTTT	CASSLLTASSTDTQYF
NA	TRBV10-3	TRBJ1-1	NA	TGTGCCATCAGTGAGTCGGCAGGGAGGCCCAAAGCTTTCTTT	CAISESAGRPKAFF
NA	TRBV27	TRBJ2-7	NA	TGTGCCAGCAGTTTAACCGGGGGCGCGGTCCAGTACTTC	CASSLTGGAVQYF
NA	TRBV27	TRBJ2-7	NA	TGTGCCAGCAGTCCGACAGGGAGGTCCTACGAGCAGTACTTC	CASSPTGRSYEQYF
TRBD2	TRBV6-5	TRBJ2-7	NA	TGTGCCAGCAGTTACGTGCGGGGAGGGTACGAGCAGTACTTC	CASSYVRGGYEQYF
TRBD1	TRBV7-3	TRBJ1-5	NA	TGTGCCAGCAGCTTGACAGGGGGCGCGGATCAGCCCCAGCATTTT	CASSLTGGADQPQHF
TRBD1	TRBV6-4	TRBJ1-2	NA	TGTGCCAGCAGTGACTTGACAGGGAACTATGGCTACACCTTC	CASSDLTGNYGYTF
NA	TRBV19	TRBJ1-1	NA	TGTGCCAGGAGGGGAACGGACACTGAAGCTTTCTTT	CARRGTDTEAFF
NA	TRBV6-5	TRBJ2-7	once	TGTGCCAGCAGCCCCAAACTACCAGTTCCCTACGAGCAGTACTTC	CASSPKLPVPYEQYF
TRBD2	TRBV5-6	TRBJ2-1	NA	TGTGCCAGCAGCTTAGGGCTAGCGGGACTTTCGGGGGAGCAGTTCTTC	CASSLGLAGLSGEQFF
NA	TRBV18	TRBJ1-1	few	TGTGCCAGCTCACCACCCGAGCAGAACACTGAAGCTTTCTTT	CASSPPEQNTEAFF
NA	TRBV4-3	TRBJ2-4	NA	TGCGCCAGCAGCCAAGGGACATTTCTTGCCAAAAACATTCAGTACTTC	CASSQGTFLAKNIQYF
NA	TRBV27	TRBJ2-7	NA	TGTGCCAGCAGTTATGGCAGTGCCTACGAGCAGTACTTC	CASSYGSAYEQYF
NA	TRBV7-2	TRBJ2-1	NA	TGTGCCAGCAGCTTAGATAGGGGACGTGGGTACAATGAGCAGTTCTTC	CASSLDRGRGYNEQFF
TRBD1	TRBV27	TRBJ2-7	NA	TGTGCCAGCAGTCTCGGACCTGGACAGGGGGCCTTTTACGAGCAGTACTTC	CASSLGPGQGAFYEQYF
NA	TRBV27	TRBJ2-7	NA	TGTGCCAGCAGTTCCTTCCAGGGTTATGAGCAGTACTTC	CASSSFQGYEQYF